The 26 T cell receptor beta chains below were found in one sample sequenced in a study of cytomegalovirus exposure and HLA in healthy donors (dated by TCRdb to about 2017). The library was obtained by the immunoSEQ multiplex PCR assay. The multiplex PCR relied on a mix of 60 forward primers for TCR Vbeta segments and 13 reverse primers for TCR Jbeta segments. This is the immuneACCESS table as TCRdb keeps it, with only in-frame sequences that have V and J called. A part of the clones is gone; compared with another copy, unresolved V genes explain less than half, and the rest is unexplained. The sample table shows around 150,000 clones, and around 80% are seen once. Approximately 6% of the sample comes from the top ten. The sample was PBMCs. These receptors came from a man aged 25 to 45 in good health and CMV-seropositive.

CDR3 nucleotides: TGTGCCTGGAAGGTGCGCGCTAGCTCCTACAATGAGCAGTTCTTC. It yields the protein CAWKVRASSYNEQFF. The chain links TRBV30 to TRBJ2-1; no clear D. The CDR3 has 15 residues. The germline V and J ends were trimmed by 4 bases and 0 bases, with 13 bases remaining between them. Germline CDR1 is GTSNPN and CDR2 is SVGIG (reference sequence).

CDR3: CASSQDRDSGRANEQYF. In nucleotides, the CDR3 is TGCGCCAGCAGCCAAGACAGGGATAGCGGGAGGGCCAACGAGCAGTACTTC. The chain combines TRBV4-1 with TRBJ2-7; 11 bases map to TRBD2. J was trimmed by 5 bases and V by 0 bases; bases with no gene match: 9. The CDR3 is 17 amino acids. The germline CDR1 and CDR2 sequences are MGHRA and YSYEKL.

The chain links TRBV5-1 to TRBJ2-2; 8 nucleotides line up with TRBD2. The CDR3 contains 15 residues. With 4 bases clipped from V and 5 bases from J, the junction kept 7 bases outside the gene matches. Germline-derived CDR1 and CDR2 are SGHRS and YFSETQ. CDR3 in amino acids: CASSPLRGGTGELFF. The CDR3 DNA is TGCGCCAGCAGCCCCCTTCGGGGGGGTACCGGGGAGCTGTTTTTT.

The chain recombines TRBV28 with TRBJ1-5; D call uncertain. The CDR3 runs to 11 residues. V was clipped by 7 bases and J by 9 bases, with 10 bases between them. CDR1 MDHEN and CDR2 SYDVKM come from the germline V gene. In DNA, the CDR3 is TGTGCCAGCACCCAGACGGGGCCCCAGCATTTT. It is translated as CASTQTGPQHF.

The chain joins TRBV5-1 to TRBJ2-7, with 8 bases identical to TRBD1. CDR1 SGHRS and CDR2 YFSETQ come from the germline V gene. V gave up 4 bases and J gave up 1 base; unmatched junction bases: 7. The CDR3 is 15 amino acids. CDR3 residues: CASSDLTGESYEQYF. The CDR3 nucleotides read TGCGCCAGCAGCGACCTGACAGGGGAATCCTACGAGCAGTACTTC.

This sequence joins TRBV30 and TRBJ2-2; D not resolved. Between the trimmed V and J ends, which lost 5 bases and 2 bases, there was a span of 9 bases. The CDR3 extends over 13 amino acids. Germline-derived CDR1 and CDR2 are GTSNPN and SVGIG (reference sequence). The CDR3 DNA sequence: TGTGCCTGGGGTCCACTTAACACCGGGGAGCTGTTTTTT. This gives the protein CAWGPLNTGELFF.

CDR3 DNA sequence: TGTGCCACCAGCAGGACTCAGACTAGCGGCACAGATACGCAGTATTTT. It yields the protein CATSRTQTSGTDTQYF. The chain carries TRBV15 and TRBJ2-3; 8 bases line up with TRBD2. CDR1 is LNHNV, CDR2 YYDKDF, per germline (reference sequence). After removal of 3 bases from V and 1 base from J, the junction contained 6 bases not matched to a gene. The CDR3 covers 16 residues.

A few counts support this clone. The rearrangement uses TRBV7-2 and TRBJ1-6; D is perhaps TRBD1 (6 bases). Germline V gene sequence: CDR1 SGHTA, CDR2 FQGNSA. Trimming removed 8 bases at V and 0 bases at J, with 11 bases between. The CDR3 covers 15 residues. CDR3 nucleotides: TGTGCCAGCCGGGACATCCCCTCCTATAATTCACCCCTCCACTTT. Translating it yields CASRDIPSYNSPLHF. Based on the CDR3 plus reference TRBV7-2 and TRBJ1-6, the full variable domain is GAGVSQSPSNKVTEKGKDVELRCDPISGHTALYWYRQSLGQGLEFLIYFQGNSAPDKSGLPSDRFSAERTGGSVSTLTIQRTQQEDSAVYLCASRDIPSYNSPLHFGNGTRLTVT.

V is TRBV27 and J is TRBJ2-2; perhaps TRBD1 as D (6 bases). The CDR3 has 19 amino acids. In germline, CDR1 is MNHEY, CDR2 SMNVEV (reference sequence). V lost 6 bases to trimming and J lost 0 bases, with 23 bases between them. This CDR3 is CASRRHPQTGRSNTGELFF. The DNA of the CDR3 is TGTGCCAGCAGACGGCACCCTCAGACAGGACGCTCGAACACCGGGGAGCTGTTTTTT.

This sequence joins TRBV6-5 and TRBJ2-7, with 8 positions matching TRBD1. Trimming took 6 bases from V and 3 from J; bases not matched to a gene: 7. Per germline, CDR1 MNHEY and CDR2 SVGAGI. This CDR3 is built from 14 residues. CDR3 coding DNA: TGTGCCAGCAGGTCAGGGGGCAATATCTACGAGCAGTACTTC. Its translation: CASRSGGNIYEQYF.

This chain joins TRBV2 and TRBJ2-7; TRBD1 aligns across 7 bases. V trimming: 6 bases; J trimming: 3 bases; junction bases outside the gene matches: 11. The CDR3 covers 15 residues. Germline CDR1 is SNHLY and CDR2 is FYNNEI. CDR3 sequence (DNA): TGTGCCAGCAGAAGAGGGTCAGGGGGTAGCTACGAGCAGTACTTC. This sequence encodes CASRRGSGGSYEQYF.

This clone appeared a few times. The chain joins TRBV6-1 to TRBJ2-5; TRBD1 matches at 9 bases. CDR1 and CDR2 (germline): MNHNS, SASEGT. The V gene end was trimmed by 6 bases and the J gene end by 5 bases; junction bases not matched to a gene: 4. CDR3 length equals 13 residues. CDR3 sequence (DNA): TGTGCCAGCAGGGACAGGGGAGGGGAGACCCAGTACTTC. This codes for CASRDRGGETQYF.

J is TRBJ2-2 and V is TRBV5-1; the match to TRBD2 covers 8 bases. The CDR3 extends over 16 amino acids. Germline assignment: CDR1 SGHRS and CDR2 YFSETQ. Trimming removed 3 bases from V and 6 bases from J; junction bases left unmatched: 10. The CDR3 loop reads CASSYQRGSSPGELFF. The CDR3 bases are TGCGCCAGCAGCTACCAGCGGGGGAGTTCCCCCGGGGAGCTGTTTTTT.

This rearrangement joins TRBV5-4 to TRBJ1-2; no definite D call. CDR3 length: 15 residues. V was shortened by 4 bases and J by 0 bases, with 13 bases between the two germline ends. The germline V gene has CDR1 SGHNT and CDR2 YYREEE (reference sequence). The CDR3 spells CASSPSGRANYGYTF. DNA of the CDR3: TGTGCCAGCAGCCCCTCGGGAAGAGCTAACTATGGCTACACCTTC.

The chain couples TRBV14 to TRBJ2-5, with 10 nucleotides matching TRBD2. This CDR3 has 17 residues. With V trimmed by 1 base and J by 5 bases, 10 bases remained unmatched. Germline lookup yields CDR1 SGHDN and CDR2 FVKESK. The CDR3: CASSQVLRLAGAETQYF. Here the CDR3 DNA reads TGTGCCAGCAGCCAAGTATTAAGGCTAGCGGGAGCTGAGACCCAGTACTTC.

The genes are TRBV4-1 and TRBJ1-2, with D perhaps matching TRBD1 (5 bases). The CDR3 totals 15 residues. Deletions cut 4 bases from V and 2 bases from J, with 14 bases between. The germline V gene has CDR1 MGHRA and CDR2 YSYEKL. DNA for the CDR3: TGCGCCAGCAGCCCCCGCAGGGATGCGAACTATGGCTACACCTTC. Protein product: CASSPRRDANYGYTF.

Concerning this clone: Other DNA sequences from this sample encode an identical CDR3 as well. The gene calls are TRBV5-1 and TRBJ2-1; 7 bases fit TRBD1. Germline trimming cut 0 bases from V and 6 bases from J; bases unmatched to any gene: 0. This CDR3 is 13 amino acids long. The germline gives CDR1 SGHRS, CDR2 YFSETQ. In DNA form, the CDR3 reads TGCGCCAGCAGCTTGGACAGGGGCAATGAGCAGTTCTTC. Residues: CASSLDRGNEQFF.

J is TRBJ2-6 and V is TRBV5-1; 7 bases agree with TRBD1. V lost 0 bases, J lost 0 bases, and 0 bases stayed unmatched. Germline V gene lookup returns CDR1 SGHRS and CDR2 YFSETQ. The CDR3 runs 16 residues. This chain's CDR3 is CASSLGTGSGANVLTF. The CDR3 DNA reads TGCGCCAGCAGCTTGGGGACAGGCTCTGGGGCCAACGTCCTGACTTTC.

CDR3 sequence: CAWSVSAGQGGNEQFF. The DNA of the CDR3 is TGTGCCTGGAGTGTAAGTGCGGGACAGGGGGGTAATGAGCAGTTCTTC. The rearrangement joins TRBV30 to TRBJ2-1; 11 bases agree with TRBD1. The germline V gene encodes CDR1 GTSNPN and CDR2 SVGIG (reference sequence). After removal of 0 bases from V and 7 bases from J, the junction contained 8 bases not matched to a gene. The CDR3 consists of 16 residues.

The chain is built from TRBV28 and TRBJ2-1; possibly TRBD1 for D (5 bases). The V end lost 5 bases, the J end lost 0 bases, and 11 bases lay between the germline ends. The CDR3 is 15 amino acids. Germline V gene data show CDR1 as MDHEN and CDR2 as SYDVKM. The CDR3 loop reads CASSVRVSSYNEQFF. In DNA form, the CDR3 reads TGTGCCAGCAGTGTCAGGGTCAGCTCCTACAATGAGCAGTTCTTC. The full variable domain, with the rest looked up from reference TRBV28 and TRBJ2-1, is DVKVTQSSRYLVKRTGEKVFLECVQDMDHENMFWYRQDPGLGLRLIYFSYDVKMKEKGDIPEGYSVSREKKERFSLILESASTNQTSMYLCASSVRVSSYNEQFFGPGTRLTVL.

The chain recombines TRBV7-6 with TRBJ1-6; 7 bases agree with TRBD1. The CDR3 totals 14 residues. With 6 bases clipped from V and 9 bases from J, the junction kept 8 bases outside the gene matches. Germline loops: CDR1 SGHVS, CDR2 FNYEAQ. CDR3 in amino acids: CASREGQDSSPLHF. The CDR3 DNA sequence: TGTGCCAGCAGGGAAGGACAGGACAGTTCACCCCTCCACTTT.

The V gene is TRBV5-1, the J gene TRBJ2-5; possible D gene TRBD1, 7 bases. Germline CDR1 and CDR2: SGHRS and YFSETQ. This CDR3 is 13 amino acids long. Trimming removed 5 bases from V and 4 bases from J, with 12 bases in between. The chain's CDR3 is CASRTGEVETQYF. As DNA, the CDR3 is TGCGCCAGCAGAACAGGGGAGGTAGAGACCCAGTACTTC.

The genes are TRBV7-9 and TRBJ2-7; TRBD2 matches 10 bases. V gave up 8 bases and J gave up 3 bases; unmatched junction bases: 10. Germline V gives CDR1 SEHNR, CDR2 FQNEAQ (reference sequence). The CDR3 spans 15 residues. The CDR3 loop is CASADSGTSDYEQYF. The DNA for the CDR3 is TGTGCCAGCGCCGATTCTGGGACTAGCGACTACGAGCAGTACTTC.

The chain employs TRBV7-8 and TRBJ1-4; D uncertain. Deletions cut 5 bases from V and 0 bases from J, with 13 bases between. Germline lookup yields CDR1 SGHVS and CDR2 FQNEAQ. This CDR3 contains 16 residues. The CDR3 is CASSNRDSATNEKLFF. Here the CDR3 DNA reads TGTGCCAGCAGCAACCGAGATAGTGCAACTAATGAAAAACTGTTTTTT.

CDR3 in DNA: TGTGCCAGCAGGAGGACTGTTAATGAGCAGTTCTTC. Translated, it gives CASRRTVNEQFF. The V call is TRBV6-6, the J call TRBJ2-1; D possibly corresponds to TRBD2 (5 bases). Per germline, CDR1 MNHNY and CDR2 SVGAGI (reference sequence). V was cut by 6 bases and J by 7 bases, with 10 bases left in between. The CDR3 consists of 12 residues.

This clone was detected only a few times. This chain uses TRBV30 with TRBJ2-5; 14 nucleotides line up with TRBD2. After removal of 5 bases from V and 5 bases from J, the junction contained 7 bases not matched to a gene. The CDR3 loop spans 15 amino acids. Germline CDR1 is GTSNPN and CDR2 is SVGIG (reference sequence). The CDR3 reads CAWEKGLAGVETQYF. The CDR3 DNA sequence: TGTGCCTGGGAAAAGGGACTAGCGGGAGTTGAGACCCAGTACTTC.